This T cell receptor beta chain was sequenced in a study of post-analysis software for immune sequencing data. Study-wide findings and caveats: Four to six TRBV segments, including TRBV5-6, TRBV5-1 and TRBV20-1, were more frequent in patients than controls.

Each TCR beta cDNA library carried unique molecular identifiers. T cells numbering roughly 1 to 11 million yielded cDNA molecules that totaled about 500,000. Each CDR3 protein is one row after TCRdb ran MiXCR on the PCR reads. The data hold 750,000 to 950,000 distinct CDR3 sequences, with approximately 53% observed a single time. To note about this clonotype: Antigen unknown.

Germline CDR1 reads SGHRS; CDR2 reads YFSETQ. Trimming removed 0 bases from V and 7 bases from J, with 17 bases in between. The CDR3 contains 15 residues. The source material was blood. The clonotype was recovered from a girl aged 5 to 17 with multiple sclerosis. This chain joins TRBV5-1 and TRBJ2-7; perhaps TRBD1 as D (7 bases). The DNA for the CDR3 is TGCGCCAGCAGCTTGGACAGGGGAGGATCGGTAGAGCAGTACTTC. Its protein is CASSLDRGGSVEQYF.